This TCR beta chain was sequenced during a study of cytomegalovirus exposure and HLA in healthy donors (dated by TCRdb to the late 2010s). General notes on the study: According to a later analysis, one platform produced both the 120 validation repertoires and the roughly 650 repertoires of the first cohort. The study was designed to test whether signatures of past pathogen exposure could be identified by cataloging public T cell receptors. Besides the first cohort of roughly 640 subjects, a separate validation cohort made up of 120 different subjects was used. High-throughput TCR immunosequencing, statistical association of individual TCRs with disease status, and machine learning were combined to predict cytomegalovirus infection status. The study at large found these results: The study gave a list of around 170 TCR beta chains associated with cytomegalovirus. It was suggested by the authors that the approach could potentially be generalized to other disease states and immunological phenotypes. The classifier was reported to diagnose cytomegalovirus status with high specificity and sensitivity in both the original and validation cohorts. In vitro tests confirmed that a few of the cytomegalovirus-associated TCR beta chains recognize cytomegalovirus antigens. The validation cohort had no HLA typing available for a later analysis, so co-occurrence within that cohort was assessed over all 130 or so repertoires. Subsequent analysis determined that TCRs grouped into clusters in the first cohort also showed a tendency toward co-occurrence across the roughly 120 validation repertoires, and approximately 94% of cluster scores exceeded 0. While some public TCRs were present in many individuals, most TCR sequences turned up only very rarely across donors.

The donors belonged to the validation cohort of approximately 130 subjects, which was separate from the approximately 610-subject first cohort. The CDR3 goes from the cysteine to the phenylalanine over 16 residues. The retained sequence is limited to the CDR3, 48 bases, with the frame set at the first base. Relative to germline, V is missing 3 bases and J is missing 6 bases, with 11 bases of the junction outside any gene match. The germline V gene specifies SGHAT as CDR1 and FQNNGV as CDR2. About this clone: Its cognate antigen has yet to be identified. Base quality data are lacking; no much larger clone is found one base away.

Receptor libraries were prepared by the immunoSEQ multiplex PCR assay. The original pipeline was this. A statistical classification framework was built to diagnose cytomegalovirus status from the catalog of TCR beta chain sequences. This is the immuneACCESS table as TCRdb keeps it, with only in-frame sequences that have V and J called. A part of the clones is gone; compared with another copy, unresolved V genes explain less than half, and the rest is unexplained. The DNA was the basis for D and trimming; V, J and clone size are from that table. Within this sample are 300,000 or so clones, with 88% of them counted one time only. Of the sample, over 0.9% is held by the ten largest clones.

The sequence is built from TRBV11-2 and TRBJ1-2, with 9 central nucleotides matching TRBD1. The sample was PBMCs. The TCR sequence derives from a man aged 30 to 39 in good health and CMV-seronegative. Read as DNA, the sequence is TGTGCCAGCAGCTTGAGGGAGGGACAGGGAGGGCATGGCTACACCTTC. It translates to CASSLREGQGGHGYTF.